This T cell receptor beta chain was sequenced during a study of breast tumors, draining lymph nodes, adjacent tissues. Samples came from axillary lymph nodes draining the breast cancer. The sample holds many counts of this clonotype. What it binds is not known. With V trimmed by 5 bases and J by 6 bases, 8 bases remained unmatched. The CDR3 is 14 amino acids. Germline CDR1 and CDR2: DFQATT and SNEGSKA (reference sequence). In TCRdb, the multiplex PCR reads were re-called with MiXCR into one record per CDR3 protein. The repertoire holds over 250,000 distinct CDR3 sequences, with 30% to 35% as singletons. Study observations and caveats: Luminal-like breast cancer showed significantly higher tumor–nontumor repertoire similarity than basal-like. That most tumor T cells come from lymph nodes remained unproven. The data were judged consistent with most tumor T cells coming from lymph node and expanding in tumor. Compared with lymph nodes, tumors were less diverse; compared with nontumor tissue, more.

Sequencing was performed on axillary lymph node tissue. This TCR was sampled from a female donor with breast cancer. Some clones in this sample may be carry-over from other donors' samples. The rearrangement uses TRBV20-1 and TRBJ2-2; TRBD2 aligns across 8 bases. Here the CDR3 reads CSARSGSEAGELFF. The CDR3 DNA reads TGCAGTGCTCGCAGCGGGAGCGAGGCCGGGGAGCTGTTTTTT.